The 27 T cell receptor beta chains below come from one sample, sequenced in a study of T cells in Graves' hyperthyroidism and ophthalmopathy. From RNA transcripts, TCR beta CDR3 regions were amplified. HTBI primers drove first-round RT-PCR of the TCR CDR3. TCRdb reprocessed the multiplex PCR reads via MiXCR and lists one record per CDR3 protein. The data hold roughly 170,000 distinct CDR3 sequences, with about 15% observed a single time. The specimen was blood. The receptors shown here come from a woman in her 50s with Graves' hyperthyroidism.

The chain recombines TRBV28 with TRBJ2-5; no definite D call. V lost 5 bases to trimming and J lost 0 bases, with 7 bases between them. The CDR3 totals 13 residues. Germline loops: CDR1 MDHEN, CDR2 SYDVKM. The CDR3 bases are TGTGCCAGCAGTCCTTGGGACCAAGAGACCCAGTACTTC. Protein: CASSPWDQETQYF.

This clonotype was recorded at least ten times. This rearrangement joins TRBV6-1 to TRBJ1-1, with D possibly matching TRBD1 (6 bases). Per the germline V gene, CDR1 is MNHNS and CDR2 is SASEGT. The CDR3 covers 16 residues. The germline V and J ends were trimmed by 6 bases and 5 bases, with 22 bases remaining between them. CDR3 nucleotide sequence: TGTGCCAGCAGGAGGAGACTCACAGGGCAGGGGACTGAAGCTTTCTTT. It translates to CASRRRLTGQGTEAFF.

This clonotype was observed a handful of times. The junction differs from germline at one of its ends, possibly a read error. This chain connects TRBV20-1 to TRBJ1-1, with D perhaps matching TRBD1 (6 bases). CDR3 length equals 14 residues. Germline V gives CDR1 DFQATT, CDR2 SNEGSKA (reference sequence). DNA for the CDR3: TGCGGTGCCAAAAATTTCCTTACAGGGCCTGAAGCTTTCTTT. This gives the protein CGAKNFLTGPEAFF.

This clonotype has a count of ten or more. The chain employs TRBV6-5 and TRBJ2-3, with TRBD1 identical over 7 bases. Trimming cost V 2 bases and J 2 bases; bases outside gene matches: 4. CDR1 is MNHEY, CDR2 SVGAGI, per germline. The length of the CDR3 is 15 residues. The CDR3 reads CASSYDRVNTDTQYF. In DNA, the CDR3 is TGTGCCAGCAGTTACGACAGGGTTAACACAGATACGCAGTATTTT.

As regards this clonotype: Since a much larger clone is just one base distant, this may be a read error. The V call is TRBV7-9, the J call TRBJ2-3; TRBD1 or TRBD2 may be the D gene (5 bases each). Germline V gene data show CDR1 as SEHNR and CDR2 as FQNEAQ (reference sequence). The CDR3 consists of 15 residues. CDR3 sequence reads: CAGSTMRGGTDTQYF. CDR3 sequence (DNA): TGTGCCGGCAGCACGATGAGGGGTGGCACAGATACGCAGTATTTT.

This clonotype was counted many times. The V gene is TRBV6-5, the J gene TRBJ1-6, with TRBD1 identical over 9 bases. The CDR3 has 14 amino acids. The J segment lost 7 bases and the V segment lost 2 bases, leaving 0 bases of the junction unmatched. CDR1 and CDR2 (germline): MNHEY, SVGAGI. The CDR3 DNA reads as TGTGCCAGCAGTTACGGGACAGGGAATTCACCCCTCCACTTT. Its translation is CASSYGTGNSPLHF.

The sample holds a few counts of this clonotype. CDR3 in amino acids: CASSLVVPNEQFF. As DNA, the CDR3 is TGTGCCAGCAGCTTAGTTGTGCCTAATGAGCAGTTCTTC. V usage is TRBV7-9 and J usage is TRBJ2-1; D is uncertain. CDR3 length equals 13 residues. With 1 base removed from V and 7 bases from J, the gap between germline ends came to 8 bases. Per germline, CDR1 SEHNR and CDR2 FQNEAQ (reference sequence).

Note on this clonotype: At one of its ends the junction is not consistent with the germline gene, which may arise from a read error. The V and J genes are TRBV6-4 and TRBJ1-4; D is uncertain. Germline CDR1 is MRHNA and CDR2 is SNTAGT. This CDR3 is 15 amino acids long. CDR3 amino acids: CASSYSGDVAEKLFF. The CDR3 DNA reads TGTGCCAGCAGTTACTCCGGTGACGTCGCTGAAAAACTGTTTTTT.

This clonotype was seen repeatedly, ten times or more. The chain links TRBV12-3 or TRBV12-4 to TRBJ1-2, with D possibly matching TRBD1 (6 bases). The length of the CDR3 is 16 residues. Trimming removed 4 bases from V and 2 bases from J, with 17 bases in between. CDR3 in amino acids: CASSSKGGHSNYGYTF. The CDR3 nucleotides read TGTGCCAGCAGTTCCAAGGGGGGACACTCAAACTATGGCTACACCTTC.

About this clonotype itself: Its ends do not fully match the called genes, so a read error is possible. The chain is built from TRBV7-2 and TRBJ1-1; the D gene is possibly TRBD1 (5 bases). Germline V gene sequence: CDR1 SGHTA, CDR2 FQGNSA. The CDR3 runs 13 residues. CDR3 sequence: CASSLISGGGSFF. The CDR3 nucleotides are TGTGCCAGCAGCTTGATTAGCGGGGGGGGGAGCTTTTTT.

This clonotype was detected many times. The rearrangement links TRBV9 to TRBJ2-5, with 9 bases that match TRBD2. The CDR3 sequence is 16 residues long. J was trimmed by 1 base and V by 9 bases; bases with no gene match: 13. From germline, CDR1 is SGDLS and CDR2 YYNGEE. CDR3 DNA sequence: TGTGCCACCGTCCTCGTAGGGCGGGGGGGCCAAGAGACCCAGTACTTC. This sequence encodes CATVLVGRGGQETQYF.

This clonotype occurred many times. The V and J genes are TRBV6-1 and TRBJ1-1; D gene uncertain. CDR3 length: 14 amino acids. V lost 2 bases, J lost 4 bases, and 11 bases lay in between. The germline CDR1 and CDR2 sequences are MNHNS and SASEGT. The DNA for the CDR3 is TGTGCCAGCAGTGAATGGGAGGGTGGCACTGAAGCTTTCTTT. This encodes CASSEWEGGTEAFF.

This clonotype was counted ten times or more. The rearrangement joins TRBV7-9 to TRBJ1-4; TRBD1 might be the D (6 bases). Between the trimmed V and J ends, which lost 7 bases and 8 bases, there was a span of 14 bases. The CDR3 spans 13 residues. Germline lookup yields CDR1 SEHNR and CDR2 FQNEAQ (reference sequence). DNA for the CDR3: TGTGCCAGCACCTCCAGGGGTATAGAAAAACTGTTTTTT. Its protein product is CASTSRGIEKLFF. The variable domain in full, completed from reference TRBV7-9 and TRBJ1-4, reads DTGVSQNPRHKITKRGQNVTFRCDPISEHNRLYWYRQTLGQGPEFLTYFQNEAQLEKSRLLSDRFSAERPKGSFSTLEIQRTEQGDSAMYLCASTSRGIEKLFFGSGTQLSVL.

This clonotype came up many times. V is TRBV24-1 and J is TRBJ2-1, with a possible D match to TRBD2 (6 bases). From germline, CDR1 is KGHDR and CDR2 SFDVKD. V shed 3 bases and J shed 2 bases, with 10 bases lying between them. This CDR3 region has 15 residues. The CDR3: CATSDPGLAYNEQFF. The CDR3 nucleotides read TGTGCCACCAGTGATCCGGGACTGGCCTACAATGAGCAGTTCTTC.

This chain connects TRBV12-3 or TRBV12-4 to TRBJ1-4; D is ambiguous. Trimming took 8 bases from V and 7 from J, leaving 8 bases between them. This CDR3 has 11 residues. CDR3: CASEVGEKLFF. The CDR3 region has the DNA TGTGCCAGCGAAGTGGGTGAAAAACTGTTTTTT.

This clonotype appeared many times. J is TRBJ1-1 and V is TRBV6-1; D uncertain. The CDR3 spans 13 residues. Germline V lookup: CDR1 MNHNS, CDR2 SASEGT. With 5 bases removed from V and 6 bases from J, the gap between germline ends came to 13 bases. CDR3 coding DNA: TGTGCCAGCAGTAACAAATTTCGGGCTGAAGCTTTCTTT. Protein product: CASSNKFRAEAFF.

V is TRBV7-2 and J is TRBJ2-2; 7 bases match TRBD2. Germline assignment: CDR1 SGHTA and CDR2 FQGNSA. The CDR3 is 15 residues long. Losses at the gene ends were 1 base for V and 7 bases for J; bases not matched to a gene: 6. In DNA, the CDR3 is TGTGCCAGCAGCTTAGGACTAGCCCTCGGCGGGGAGCTGTTTTTT. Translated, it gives CASSLGLALGGELFF.

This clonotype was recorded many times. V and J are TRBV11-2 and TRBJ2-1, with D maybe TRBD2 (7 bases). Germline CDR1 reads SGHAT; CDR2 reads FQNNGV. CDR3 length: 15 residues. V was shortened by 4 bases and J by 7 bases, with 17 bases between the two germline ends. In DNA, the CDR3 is TGTGCCAGCAGCTCCCCCGGGCGGGGGCGGAATGAGCAGTTCTTC. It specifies CASSSPGRGRNEQFF.

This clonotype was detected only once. The DNA for the CDR3 is TGTGCCAGCAGTAGGCTCTTGGAGCGGGGGGGGGATACGCAGTATTTT. Translated: CASSRLLERGGDTQYF. The genes are TRBV12-3 or TRBV12-4 and TRBJ2-3; TRBD2 aligns across 10 bases. V trimming: 5 bases; J trimming: 6 bases; junction bases outside the gene matches: 11. CDR3 size: 16 residues.

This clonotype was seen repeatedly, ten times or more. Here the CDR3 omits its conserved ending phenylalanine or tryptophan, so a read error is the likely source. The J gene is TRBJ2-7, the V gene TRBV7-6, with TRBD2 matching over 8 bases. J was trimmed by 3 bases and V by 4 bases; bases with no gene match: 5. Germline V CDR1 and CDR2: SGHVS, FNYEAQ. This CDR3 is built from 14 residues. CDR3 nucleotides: TGTGCCAGCAGCTCCGAGCGGGGGAGCTACGAGCAGTACCTC. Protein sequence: CASSSERGSYEQYL.

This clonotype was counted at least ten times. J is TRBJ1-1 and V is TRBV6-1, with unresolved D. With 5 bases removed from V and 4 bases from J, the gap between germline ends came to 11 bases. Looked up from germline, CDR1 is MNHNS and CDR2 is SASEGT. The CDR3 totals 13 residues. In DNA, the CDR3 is TGTGCCAGCAGTCTACATAGGAGCACTGAAGCTTTCTTT. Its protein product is CASSLHRSTEAFF.

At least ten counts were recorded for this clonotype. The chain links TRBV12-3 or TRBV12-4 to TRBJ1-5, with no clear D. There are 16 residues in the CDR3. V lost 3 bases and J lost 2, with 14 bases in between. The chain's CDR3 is CASSFGRERRNQPQHF. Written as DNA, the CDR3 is TGTGCCAGCAGTTTTGGTAGGGAACGGCGCAATCAGCCCCAGCATTTT.

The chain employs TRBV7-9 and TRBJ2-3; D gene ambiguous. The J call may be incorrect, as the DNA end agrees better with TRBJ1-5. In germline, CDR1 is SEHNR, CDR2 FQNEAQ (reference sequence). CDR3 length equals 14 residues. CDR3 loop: CASSFIGITDTQHF. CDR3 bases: TGTGCCAGCAGCTTTATAGGGATCACAGATACGCAGCATTTT.

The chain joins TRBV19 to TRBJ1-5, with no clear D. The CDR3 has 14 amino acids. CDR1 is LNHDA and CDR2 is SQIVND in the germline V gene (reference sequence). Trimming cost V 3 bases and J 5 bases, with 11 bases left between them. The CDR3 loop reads CASSILPGDQPQHF. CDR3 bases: TGTGCCAGTAGTATTCTCCCTGGGGATCAGCCCCAGCATTTT.

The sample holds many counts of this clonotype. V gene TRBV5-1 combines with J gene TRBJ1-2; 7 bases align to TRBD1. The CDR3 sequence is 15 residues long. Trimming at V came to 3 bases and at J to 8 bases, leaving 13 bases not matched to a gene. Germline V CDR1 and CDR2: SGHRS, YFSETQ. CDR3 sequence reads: CASSSGPAGGRGYTF. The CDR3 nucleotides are TGCGCCAGCAGCTCCGGACCCGCAGGGGGTCGCGGCTACACCTTC. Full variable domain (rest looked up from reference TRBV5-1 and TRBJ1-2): KAGVTQTPRYLIKTRGQQVTLSCSPISGHRSVSWYQQTPGQGLQFLFEYFSETQRNKGNFPGRFSGRQFSNSRSEMNVSTLELGDSALYLCASSSGPAGGRGYTFGSGTRLTVV.

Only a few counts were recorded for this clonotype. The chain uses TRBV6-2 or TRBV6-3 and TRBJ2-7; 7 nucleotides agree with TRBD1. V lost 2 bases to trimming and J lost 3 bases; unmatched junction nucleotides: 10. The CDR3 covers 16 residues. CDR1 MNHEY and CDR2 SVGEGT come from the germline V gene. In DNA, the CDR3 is TGTGCCAGCAGTTACCCGGACAGGTCCCCCCTCTACGAGCAGTACTTC. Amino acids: CASSYPDRSPLYEQYF.

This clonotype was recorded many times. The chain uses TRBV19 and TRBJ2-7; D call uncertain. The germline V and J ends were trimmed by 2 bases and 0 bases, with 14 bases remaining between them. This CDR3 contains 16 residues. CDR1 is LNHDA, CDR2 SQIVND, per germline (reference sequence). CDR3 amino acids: CASSISPDLVSYEQYF. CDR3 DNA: TGTGCCAGTAGTATAAGCCCCGACTTGGTCTCCTACGAGCAGTACTTC. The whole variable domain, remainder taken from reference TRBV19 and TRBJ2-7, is DGGITQSPKYLFRKEGQNVTLSCEQNLNHDAMYWYRQDPGQGLRLIYYSQIVNDFQKGDIAEGYSVSREKKESFPLTVTSAQKNPTAFYLCASSISPDLVSYEQYFGPGTRLTVT.